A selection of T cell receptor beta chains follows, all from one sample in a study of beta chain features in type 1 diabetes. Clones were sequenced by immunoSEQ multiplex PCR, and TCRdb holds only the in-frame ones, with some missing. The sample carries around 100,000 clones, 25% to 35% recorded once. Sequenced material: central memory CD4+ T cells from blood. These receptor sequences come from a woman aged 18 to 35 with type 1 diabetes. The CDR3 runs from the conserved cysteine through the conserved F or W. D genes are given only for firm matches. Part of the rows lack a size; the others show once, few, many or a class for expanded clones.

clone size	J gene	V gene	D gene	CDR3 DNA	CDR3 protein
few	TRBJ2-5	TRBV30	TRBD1	TGTGCCTACAGGGGGCTGGAGACCCAGTACTTC	CAYRGLETQYF
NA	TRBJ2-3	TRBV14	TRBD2	TGTGCCAGCAGCCAAGTAGGCAGCGGGAGCCACGGGGATACGCAGTATTTT	CASSQVGSGSHGDTQYF
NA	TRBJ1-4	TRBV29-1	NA	TGCAGCGTTCTAGGAACTAATGAAAAACTGTTTTTT	CSVLGTNEKLFF
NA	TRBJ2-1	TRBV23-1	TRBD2	TGCGCCAGCAGTCAATCGTGGGCTAGCGGGAGCCCAGCCTACAATGAGCAGTTCTTC	CASSQSWASGSPAYNEQFF
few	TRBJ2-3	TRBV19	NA	TGTGCCAGTAGTCCCCCCAGGGGCGATACGCAGTATTTT	CASSPPRGDTQYF
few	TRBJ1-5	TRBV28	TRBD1	TGTGCCAGCAGAACCAGGGGGCGCGGCAATCAGCCCCAGCATTTT	CASRTRGRGNQPQHF
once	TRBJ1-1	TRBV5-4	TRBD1	TGTGCCAGCAGCCCAGGGGGACAGGGGTCATTCACTGAAGCTTTCTTT	CASSPGGQGSFTEAFF
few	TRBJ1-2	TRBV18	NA	TGTGCCAGCTCACCGGACAGAAACTATGGCTACACCTTC	CASSPDRNYGYTF
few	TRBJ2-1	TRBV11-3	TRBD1	TGTGCCAGCAGACCCCGACAGGGTCCCCTGTTCTTC	CASRPRQGPLFF
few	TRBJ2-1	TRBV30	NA	TGTGCCTGGAGTGTAGGTCGTAGCGATGAGCAGTTCTTC	CAWSVGRSDEQFF
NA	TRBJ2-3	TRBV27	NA	TGTGCCAGCAGTTTTCATTCACCGGCAGATACGCAGTATTTT	CASSFHSPADTQYF
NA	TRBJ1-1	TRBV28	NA	TGTGCCAGCACTCCAGGGGACATGAACACTGAAGCTTTCTTT	CASTPGDMNTEAFF
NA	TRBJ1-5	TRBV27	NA	TGTGCCAGCAGCCCGGACAATAATCAGCCCCAGCATTTT	CASSPDNNQPQHF
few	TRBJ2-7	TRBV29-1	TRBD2	TGCAGCGTTGCTGGGACTACGTTAGGTACCTACGAGCAGTACTTC	CSVAGTTLGTYEQYF
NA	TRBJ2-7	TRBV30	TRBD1	TGTGCCTGGAGACTCCGGGACAGGCGCTACGAGCAGTACTTC	CAWRLRDRRYEQYF
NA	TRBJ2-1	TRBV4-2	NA	TGTGCCAGTAGCCCAGACGTACGGTCGAGCTCCTACAATGAGCAGTTCTTC	CASSPDVRSSSYNEQFF
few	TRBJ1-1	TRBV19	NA	TGTGCCACGTTAAACTCGGGGGGAAACACTGAAGCTTTCTTT	CATLNSGGNTEAFF
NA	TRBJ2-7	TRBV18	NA	TGTGCCAGCTCACCAGAGCGGGCCTCCTACGAGCAGTACTTC	CASSPERASYEQYF
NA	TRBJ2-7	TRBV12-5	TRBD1	TGTGCTAGTGACCGGACAGGTTCATTTCATCACGAGCAGTACTTC	CASDRTGSFHHEQYF
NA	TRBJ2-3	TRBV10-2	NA	TGCGCCAGCAGGTCCGGAGGTTCAGATACGCAGTATTTT	CASRSGGSDTQYF
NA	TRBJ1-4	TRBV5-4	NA	TGTGCCAGCAGCTTGGATCGGGGTGAAAAACTGTTTTTT	CASSLDRGEKLFF
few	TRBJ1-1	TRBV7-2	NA	TGTGCCAGCAGCCCCTCGGGGGGCAACACTGAAGCTTTCTTT	CASSPSGGNTEAFF
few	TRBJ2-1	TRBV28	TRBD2	TGTGCCAGCCCTAACCAACCGCAAGAGCGGGAGTTGTCAAGTACCGATGAGCAGTTCTTC	CASPNQPQERELSSTDEQFF
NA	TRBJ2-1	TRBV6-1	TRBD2	TGTGCCAGCAGTGAACTATGGCTAGCGGCATACAATGAGCAGTTCTTC	CASSELWLAAYNEQFF
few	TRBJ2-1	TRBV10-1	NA	NA	CASSIQGVPTMSSSSINEQFF
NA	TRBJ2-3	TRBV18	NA	TGTGCCAGCTCACCACTGGCGGATACCTCAGATACGCAGTATTTT	CASSPLADTSDTQYF
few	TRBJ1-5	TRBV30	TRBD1	TGTGCCTGGAGCCGGGACAGGGGCGATCAGCCCCAGCATTTT	CAWSRDRGDQPQHF